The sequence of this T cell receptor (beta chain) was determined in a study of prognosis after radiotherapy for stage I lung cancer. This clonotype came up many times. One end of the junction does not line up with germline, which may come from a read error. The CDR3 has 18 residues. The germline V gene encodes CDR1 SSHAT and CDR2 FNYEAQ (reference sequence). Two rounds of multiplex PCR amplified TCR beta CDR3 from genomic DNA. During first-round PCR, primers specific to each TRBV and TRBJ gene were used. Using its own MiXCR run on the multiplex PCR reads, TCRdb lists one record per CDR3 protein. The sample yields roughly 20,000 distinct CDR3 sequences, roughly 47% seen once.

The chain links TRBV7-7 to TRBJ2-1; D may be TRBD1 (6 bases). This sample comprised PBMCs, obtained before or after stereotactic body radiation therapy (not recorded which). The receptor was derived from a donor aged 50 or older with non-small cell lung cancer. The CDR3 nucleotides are TGTGCTAGCAGCTTAGAACCGCCGGGACACGGGATATACAATGAGCAGTTCTTC. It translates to CASSLEPPGHGIYNEQFF.